The clone carrying this T cell receptor (beta chain) was recorded only once. This sample was included in a study of blood T cell repertoires in COVID-19. Overall study: The United States, Italy and Spain supplied acute and convalescent COVID-19 samples.

Original handling: Estimated nucleated cell counts came from reference gene primer amplification. Profiling relied on immunoSEQ multiplex PCR, and the TCRdb table lists in-frame clones only, not all of them. V and J calls and clone size are those listed in that table; D and trimming were worked out from the DNA. The sample contains hundreds of thousands of clones, 75% to 90% of which appear only once. The source of this sequence is a woman in her 70s with COVID-19, enrolled during active disease. Sequencing was carried out using peripheral blood.

CDR3 residues: CATSRDRGGDSQYF. Written as DNA, the CDR3 is TGTGCCACCAGCAGGGATCGCGGGGGGGATTCCCAGTATTTT. V is TRBV15 and J is TRBJ2-3, with 9 bases matching TRBD2. The CDR3 is 14 amino acids. The germline gives CDR1 LNHNV, CDR2 YYDKDF (reference sequence). The junction had 10 bases not matched to a gene; V was cut back by 3 bases and J by 12 bases.